The rows below give T cell receptor beta chains drawn from one sample of a study of OX40 agonist ivuxolimab in advanced cancers. TCRdb's table, derived via immunoSEQ multiplex PCR, lists solely in-frame clones and lacks some. Of about 66,000 clones detected, roughly 85% appear once; the ten largest clones hold approximately 3.7%. This specimen consisted of CD4+ or CD8+ T cells sorted from blood, obtained in a trial of the OX40 agonist ivuxolimab. The receptors originated from an adult with an advanced solid tumor such as melanoma, head and neck, liver or kidney cancer. The CDR3 runs from the conserved cysteine through the conserved F or W. D genes are given only for firm matches. Clone size is not always given. Where it is, it says once, few, many or a class for expanded clones.

CDR3 length	D gene	V gene	J gene	clone size	CDR3 DNA	CDR3 protein
13	NA	TRBV27	TRBJ1-1	NA	TGTGCCAGCAGTCGCATTGACGGTCTTCAAGCTTTCTTT	CASSRIDGLQAFF
15	TRBD2	TRBV5-1	TRBJ2-5	NA	TGCGCCAGCAGCACCGTAGCGGGGGGAGGGGAGACCCAGTACTTC	CASSTVAGGGETQYF
13	NA	TRBV7-6	TRBJ2-7	NA	TGTGCCAGCAGCTCCCGACACTCCTACGAGCAGTACTTC	CASSSRHSYEQYF
13	NA	TRBV5-1	TRBJ2-7	NA	TGCGCCAGCGGCCAGCCAGGGGGGTACGAGCAGTACTTC	CASGQPGGYEQYF
15	NA	TRBV11-2	TRBJ2-1	NA	TGTGCCAGCAGCGTGATTGTCCCGAACAATAATGAGCAGTTCTTC	CASSVIVPNNNEQFF
17	TRBD1	TRBV7-2	TRBJ1-5	once	TGTGCCAGCAGCTTAGGTCTTAGGACAGGGGTTAATCAGCCCCAGCATTTT	CASSLGLRTGVNQPQHF
13	NA	TRBV30	TRBJ1-1	NA	TGTGCCTGGAGTACCACAGCGAACACTGAAGCTTTCTTT	CAWSTTANTEAFF
14	NA	TRBV10-3	TRBJ2-1	NA	TGTGCCATCAGTGGGGGGGGGCCCGTGAATGAGCAGTTCTTC	CAISGGGPVNEQFF
15	NA	TRBV5-1	TRBJ2-7	NA	TGCGCCAGCAGCAGGAGGCCAGGGCGGGGCGACGAGCAGTACTTC	CASSRRPGRGDEQYF
17	NA	TRBV10-3	TRBJ1-6	NA	TGTGCCATCAGTTTCTCTAAAGGAGCTTCCTATAATTCACCCCTCCACTTT	CAISFSKGASYNSPLHF
14	TRBD2	TRBV5-1	TRBJ2-7	few	TGCGCCAGCAGCCGGGGACTAGGGGTCTACGAGCAGTACTTC	CASSRGLGVYEQYF
14	NA	TRBV18	TRBJ2-3	once	TGTGCCAGCTCACCTTTCTCGGACGAAGATACGCAGTATTTT	CASSPFSDEDTQYF
13	NA	TRBV5-6	TRBJ1-2	NA	TGTGCCAGCAGCTTGGTTACTCCTGGTGGCTACACCTTC	CASSLVTPGGYTF
16	NA	TRBV27	TRBJ2-1	NA	TGTGCCAGCAGGGGGCCGGGACTTAGCCGATACAATGAGCAGTTCTTC	CASRGPGLSRYNEQFF
14	NA	TRBV11-2	TRBJ1-6	NA	TGTGCCAGCAGCCCCCGTACGGGCGATTCACCCCTCCACTTT	CASSPRTGDSPLHF
15	NA	TRBV4-2	TRBJ2-3	NA	TGTGCCAGCAGCGCCGGAAGGAGCGACACAGATACGCAGTATTTT	CASSAGRSDTDTQYF
14	TRBD2	TRBV10-2	TRBJ2-3	NA	TGCGCCAGCAGGAAACTAGCGGACACAGATACGCAGTATTTT	CASRKLADTDTQYF
15	TRBD1	TRBV7-7	TRBJ2-5	NA	TGTGCCAGCAGCAACCAACCGGGACAGCAAGAGACCCAGTACTTC	CASSNQPGQQETQYF
15	NA	TRBV6-4	TRBJ1-1	NA	TGTGCCAGCAGAGAAGGGCCGGGCCGGAACACTGAAGCTTTCTTT	CASREGPGRNTEAFF
14	NA	TRBV15	TRBJ1-1	NA	TGTGCCACCAGCAGAGATAGGGGAGGCCCCAGAGCTTTCTTT	CATSRDRGGPRAFF
15	TRBD2	TRBV6-7	TRBJ2-5	NA	TGTGCCAGCAGCCCCCGGACTAGCTATCGGGAGACCCAGTACTTC	CASSPRTSYRETQYF
15	NA	TRBV5-6	TRBJ1-4	NA	TGTGCCAGCAGCGCCTCGGGGGCGGGCGGTGAAAAACTGTTTTTT	CASSASGAGGEKLFF
15	TRBD1	TRBV18	TRBJ1-1	NA	TGTGCCAGCTCACCACCTGGGACAGGGGCATTAGAAGCTTTCTTT	CASSPPGTGALEAFF
14	NA	TRBV11-2	TRBJ2-2	NA	TGTGCCAGCAGTGAGGCGGGAACGGCCGGGGAGCTGTTTTTT	CASSEAGTAGELFF
16	TRBD1	TRBV28	TRBJ2-1	NA	TGTGCCAGCAGTGTATGGGACAGCCTCTCCTACAATGAGCAGTTCTTC	CASSVWDSLSYNEQFF
15	NA	TRBV5-1	TRBJ2-5	NA	TGCGCCAGCAGCTTGTTCGCAGGGTCGGATGAGACCCAGTACTTC	CASSLFAGSDETQYF
13	NA	TRBV19	TRBJ1-1	NA	TGTGCCAGTAGCTCGGGACTGAACACTGAAGCTTTCTTT	CASSSGLNTEAFF
15	NA	TRBV6-7	TRBJ1-2	NA	TGTGCCAGCAGCACTACAGGCGACCCTGACTATGGCTACACCTTC	CASSTTGDPDYGYTF
13	NA	TRBV7-9	TRBJ2-7	NA	TGTGCCAGCAAGGTGGCAGGGACCTACGAGCAGTACTTC	CASKVAGTYEQYF
15	TRBD2	TRBV7-2	TRBJ2-1	NA	TGTGCCAGCAGCTTAGGACTAGCGGGAGTATTAGGGCAGTTCTTC	CASSLGLAGVLGQFF
15	TRBD1	TRBV7-3	TRBJ1-2	NA	TGTGCCAGCAGGACCGGGACAGGGAGTAACTATGGCTACACCTTC	CASRTGTGSNYGYTF
13	NA	TRBV19	TRBJ2-1	NA	TGTGCCAGTGGTCCCGGACAATCAGTTGAGCAGTTCTTC	CASGPGQSVEQFF
16	TRBD1	TRBV10-3	TRBJ2-2	NA	TGTGCCATCAGTGCCCGAAGCAACAGGGGTACCGGGGAGCTGTTTTTT	CAISARSNRGTGELFF
13	TRBD1	TRBV18	TRBJ1-2	once	TGTGCCAGCTCACCACGACAGGGCTATGGCTACACCTTC	CASSPRQGYGYTF
15	TRBD2	TRBV9	TRBJ2-2	few	TGTGCCAGCAGCGTAAGGGAGGGGAACACCGGGGAGCTGTTTTTT	CASSVREGNTGELFF
15	TRBD2	TRBV13	TRBJ2-7	NA	TGTGCCAGCAGCCCCCGACTAGCGACTGCCTACGAGCAGTACTTC	CASSPRLATAYEQYF
15	TRBD2	TRBV2	TRBJ2-1	once	TGTGCCAGCAGAGGACTAGCGGGCGCCTACAATGAGCAGTTCTTC	CASRGLAGAYNEQFF
13	NA	TRBV5-5	TRBJ2-3	NA	TGTGCCAGCAGCTTGGAAGGGGCAGATACGCAGTATTTT	CASSLEGADTQYF
14	NA	TRBV7-9	TRBJ1-1	NA	TGTGCCAGCAGCTTAGGAGGCGTGAACACTGAAGCTTTCTTT	CASSLGGVNTEAFF
15	TRBD1	TRBV4-1	TRBJ1-1	NA	TGCGCCAGCAGCCATGCTGACAGGGGAGGGACTGAAGCTTTCTTT	CASSHADRGGTEAFF
14	TRBD1	TRBV5-4	TRBJ1-2	NA	TGTGCCAGCAGCCGACAGGGGGCACGATATGGCTACACCTTC	CASSRQGARYGYTF
16	NA	TRBV5-1	TRBJ1-4	NA	TGCGCCAGCAGCTTGGGGTGGGACGGAAATAATGAAAAACTGTTTTTT	CASSLGWDGNNEKLFF
17	TRBD2	TRBV5-1	TRBJ2-7	NA	TGCGCCAGCAGCAACGGGCTGACTAGCGGGAGGGGTCACGAGCAGTACTTC	CASSNGLTSGRGHEQYF
15	NA	TRBV19	TRBJ1-5	NA	TGTGCCAGTAGTACGACCCCGGGGAGTAATCAGCCCCAGCATTTT	CASSTTPGSNQPQHF
14	TRBD1	TRBV19	TRBJ1-2	NA	TGTGCCAGTAGGCAAGCAGGGGGCATCGGTGGCTACACCTTC	CASRQAGGIGGYTF
15	TRBD1	TRBV2	TRBJ1-5	NA	TGTGCCAGCAGGGGGGACAGGGGCATGAATCAGCCCCAGCATTTT	CASRGDRGMNQPQHF